This is a list of T cell receptor beta chains from one sample in a study of technical replicates of blood from several donors. This table comes from immunoSEQ multiplex PCR, and its TCRdb copy is limited to in-frame clones, with some not included. The table has 75,000 to 95,000 clones, about 94% seen once. Specimen: T cells isolated from PBMCs. All receptors derive from a human donor in good health. The CDR3 runs from the conserved cysteine through the conserved F or W. Each record gives: clone size, D gene, V gene, J gene, CDR3 protein, CDR3 DNA. D genes are given only for firm matches. The listing skips clone size in some rows; elsewhere it reads once, few, many or a size class.

>NA|TRBD1|TRBV2|TRBJ2-5
CASRDRGLGETQYF
TGTGCCAGCAGGGACAGGGGGTTGGGGGAGACCCAGTACTTC
>NA|TRBD1|TRBV7-8|TRBJ2-3
CASSLADREADTQYF
TGTGCCAGCAGCTTAGCGGACAGGGAGGCAGATACGCAGTATTTT
>NA|NA|TRBV10-2|TRBJ2-7
CASSGVAQGGYEQYF
TGCGCCAGCAGCGGCGTCGCGCAGGGAGGCTACGAGCAGTACTTC
>NA|NA|TRBV4-2|TRBJ1-1
CASSQLGANTEAFF
TGTGCCAGCAGCCAGCTAGGGGCGAACACTGAAGCTTTCTTT
>NA|TRBD2|TRBV10-3|TRBJ2-3
CAISEGLAGLMETDTQYF
TGTGCCATCAGTGAGGGGCTAGCGGGGTTGATGGAAACAGATACGCAGTATTTT
>NA|NA|TRBV29-1|TRBJ2-2
CSVEDRHPGELFF
TGCAGCGTTGAAGATCGACACCCCGGGGAGCTGTTTTTT
>NA|TRBD2|TRBV28|TRBJ2-7
CASSPPRDYCEQYF
TGTGCCAGCAGCCCCCCCCGGGACTACTGCGAGCAGTACTTC
>NA|NA|TRBV10-1|TRBJ2-1
CASGGSGSRVNEQFF
TGCGCCAGCGGCGGGTCGGGGAGCAGAGTCAATGAGCAGTTCTTC
>NA|NA|TRBV11-2|TRBJ1-1
CASSNRSYTEAFF
TGTGCCAGCAGCAACCGGTCGTACACTGAAGCTTTCTTT
>NA|NA|TRBV27|TRBJ2-7
CASSLRTHAYEQYF
TGTGCCAGCAGTTTAAGGACACACGCCTACGAGCAGTACTTC
>NA|TRBD1|TRBV19|TRBJ1-3
CASSKGQGVENTIYF
TGTGCCAGTAGCAAAGGACAGGGTGTCGAAAACACCATATATTTT
>NA|TRBD1|TRBV7-7|TRBJ2-7
CASSWTGEDEQYF
TGTGCCAGCTCGTGGACAGGGGAAGACGAGCAGTACTTC
>few|NA|TRBV30|TRBJ1-1
CAWSLQGNTEAFF
TGTGCCTGGAGTCTACAGGGGAACACTGAAGCTTTCTTT
>NA|NA|TRBV27|TRBJ2-1
CASRARVSSSYNEQFF
TGTGCCAGCAGGGCCAGGGTCTCGAGCTCCTACAATGAGCAGTTCTTC